This TCR beta chain was sequenced for a study of OX40 agonist ivuxolimab in advanced cancers. Study background: People in dose escalation had one of these cancers: hepatocellular carcinoma, melanoma, renal cell or head and neck cancer. Overall study findings and caveats: With doses of 0.1-3.0 mg/kg, partial responders showed among the lowest clonal expansion. Both blood CD4+ and CD8+ T cells showed clonal growth by week 6 at 0.1 to 3.0 mg/kg. There were, on average, more expanded clones in CD8+ T cells than in CD4+.

The CDR3 runs 14 residues. Germline V gives CDR1 MNHEY, CDR2 SMNVEV (reference sequence). The V end lost 7 bases, the J end lost 2 bases, and 12 bases lay between the germline ends. The method was immunoSEQ multiplex PCR; TCRdb's version includes in-frame clones alone and lacks a portion of them. The repertoire holds about 86,000 clones, with about 89% as singletons. Notes on this clone: Its antigen is unknown.

The sequencing used CD4+ or CD8+ T cells sorted from blood, collected in a trial of the OX40 agonist ivuxolimab. The clonotype originates from an adult with an advanced solid tumor such as melanoma, head and neck, liver or kidney cancer. The chain recombines TRBV27 with TRBJ2-1; possible D gene TRBD2, 5 bases. CDR3 amino acids: CASTPTRAYNEQFF. In nucleotides, the CDR3 is TGTGCCAGCACCCCCACTAGGGCCTACAATGAGCAGTTCTTC.